One sample yielded the 11 T cell receptor beta chains listed below, sequenced in a study of T cells in Graves' hyperthyroidism and ophthalmopathy. It was RNA transcripts that yielded the amplified TCR beta CDR3 regions. When the TCR CDR3 underwent first-round RT-PCR, the HTBI primer set was used. TCRdb called the multiplex PCR reads again in MiXCR, with one record for every CDR3 protein. The sample includes about 840,000 distinct CDR3 sequences, 35% to 40% of them seen just once. The specimen sequenced was blood. These receptors originate from a man aged 18-30 years with Graves' hyperthyroidism.

There are a few counts of this clonotype. J is TRBJ2-5 and V is TRBV7-2; TRBD2 matches 11 bases. After removal of 0 bases from V and 9 bases from J, the junction contained 6 bases not matched to a gene. The CDR3 is 15 amino acids. CDR1 and CDR2 (germline): SGHTA, FQGNSA. CDR3 in DNA: TGTGCCAGCAGCTTAGCTAGCGGGAGGGCCGTGGCCCAGTACTTC. It translates to CASSLASGRAVAQYF.

Ten or more counts support this clonotype. This sequence joins TRBV7-6 and TRBJ2-6; possible D gene TRBD2, 6 bases. The CDR3 contains 15 residues. Trimming removed 5 bases from V and 1 base from J, with 9 bases in between. CDR1 and CDR2 (germline): SGHVS, FNYEAQ. CDR3 loop: CASSPGLSGANVLTF. CDR3 nucleotide sequence: TGTGCCAGCAGCCCGGGACTTTCTGGGGCCAACGTCCTGACTTTC.

In nucleotides, the CDR3 is TGTGCCACCAGCGAACGAGCGTACAATGAGCAGTACTTC. Its translation is CATSERAYNEQYF. This rearrangement joins TRBV15 to TRBJ2-5; no definite D call. CDR1 is LNHNV, CDR2 YYDKDF, per germline (reference sequence). CDR3 length: 13 amino acids. Deletions cut 5 bases from V and 11 bases from J, with 18 bases between. Combining the CDR3 with reference TRBV15 and TRBJ2-5 gives the whole variable domain DAMVIQNPRYQVTQFGKPVTLSCSQTLNHNVMYWYQQKSSQAPKLLFHYYDKDFNNEADTPDNFQSRRPNTSFCFLDIRSPGLGDTAMYLCATSERAYNEQYFGPGTRLLVL.

The V gene is TRBV12-3 or TRBV12-4, the J gene TRBJ1-2; a possible D gene is TRBD1 (5 bases). Trimming shortened V by 1 base and J by 3 bases, and 9 bases separated the two germline ends. The CDR3 runs to 14 residues. This chain's CDR3 is CASSLGQLDYGYTF. CDR3 in DNA: TGTGCCAGCAGTTTAGGACAGCTTGACTATGGCTACACCTTC.

This clonotype has a single count. The gene calls are TRBV10-2 and TRBJ1-6; unclear D gene. V lost 6 bases and J lost 8, with 17 bases in between. CDR1 is WSHSY, CDR2 SAAADI, per germline. This CDR3 region has 15 residues. Here the CDR3 reads CASSLPGRWDSPLHF. CDR3 DNA: TGCGCCAGCAGCCTCCCGGGTAGGTGGGATTCACCCCTCCACTTT.

The genes are TRBV29-1 and TRBJ2-7, with 7 bases aligning to TRBD2. The V and J ends lost 6 bases and 0 bases, in that order; junction bases with no gene match: 8. Germline CDR1 SQVTM, CDR2 ANQGSEA. The CDR3 covers 14 residues. The CDR3, as DNA: TGCAGCGTCGCGGGGGAACTCAGCTCCTACGAGCAGTACTTC. Translation: CSVAGELSSYEQYF.

The chain uses TRBV24-1 and TRBJ1-5; weak D call: TRBD1 (5 bases). The germline V gene encodes CDR1 KGHDR and CDR2 SFDVKD. This CDR3 comprises 13 residues. Trimming pared 2 bases from V and 8 bases from J, leaving 9 bases between. In nucleotides, the CDR3 is TGTGCCACCAGTGATTCCAGGGAGGAGCCCCAGCATTTT. Its protein is CATSDSREEPQHF.

V gene TRBV28 combines with J gene TRBJ2-7; maybe TRBD1 (6 bases). Looked up from germline, CDR1 is MDHEN and CDR2 is SYDVKM. V lost 8 bases and J 7 bases, leaving 18 bases between the germline ends. There are 13 residues in the CDR3. CDR3 sequence (DNA): TGTGCCAGCGTTGAAGGGGGAGAGGGGGAGCAGTACTTC. Its protein is CASVEGGEGEQYF.

Regarding this clonotype: A much larger clone is a single base away; this may be a read error. The chain joins TRBV13 to TRBJ2-7; D is unclear. The CDR3 runs to 13 residues. CDR1 is PRHDT, CDR2 FYEKMQ, per germline (reference sequence). Here the CDR3 reads CASTEMVAYEQHF. CDR3 bases: TGTGCCAGCACCGAGATGGTCGCCTACGAGCAGCACTTC.

The table lists this clonotype with a few counts. The chain joins TRBV12-3 or TRBV12-4 to TRBJ1-1; TRBD1 matches at 9 bases. This CDR3 is 14 amino acids long. V gave up 6 bases and J gave up 3 bases; unmatched junction bases: 5. The CDR3 sequence is CASRGQGGYTEAFF. CDR3 coding DNA: TGTGCCAGCAGGGGACAGGGAGGGTACACTGAAGCTTTCTTT.

This clonotype was detected a few times. This chain connects TRBV19 to TRBJ2-2; D remains unclear. V lost 7 bases and J lost 3, with 18 bases in between. Germline lookup yields CDR1 LNHDA and CDR2 SQIVND (reference sequence). The CDR3 contains 16 residues. CDR3 region: CASTPMGNSDTGELFF. The DNA of the CDR3 is TGTGCCAGTACCCCAATGGGGAATTCGGACACCGGGGAGCTGTTTTTT.